The rows below give T cell receptor beta chains drawn from one sample of a study of OX40 agonist ivuxolimab in advanced cancers. Sequenced by immunoSEQ multiplex PCR; TCRdb stores in-frame clones only, minus some. Here the sample spans tens of thousands of clones, approximately 85% being singletons. The sequencing here drew on CD4+ or CD8+ T cells sorted from blood, taken in a trial of the OX40 agonist ivuxolimab. These receptors all come from an adult with an advanced solid tumor such as melanoma, head and neck, liver or kidney cancer. Each CDR3 is given with its conserved first and last residue. The D gene is left open where the match is weak. The size entry is marked missing in some rows and otherwise reads once, few, many or a size class.

d_call,clone_size,j_call,cdr3_length,v_call,cdr3_aa,cdr3_nt
.,.,TRBJ2-7,13,TRBV19,CASSMTIAYEQYF,TGTGCCAGTAGTATGACTATAGCGTACGAGCAGTACTTC
.,.,TRBJ1-1,13,TRBV7-9,CASSPRLNTEAFF,TGTGCCAGCAGCCCCCGGCTGAACACTGAAGCTTTCTTT
.,.,TRBJ1-1,14,TRBV21-1,CASSKKGLHTEAFF,TGTGCCAGCAGCAAAAAGGGTTTACACACTGAAGCTTTCTTT
TRBD1,.,TRBJ2-7,14,TRBV19,CASSIAQGVSEQYF,TGTGCCAGTAGTATTGCACAGGGGGTAAGCGAGCAGTACTTC
.,.,TRBJ1-2,15,TRBV9,CASSVRDTRNYGYTF,TGTGCCAGCAGCGTCCGGGACACCCGTAACTATGGCTACACCTTC
.,.,TRBJ1-2,10,TRBV6-5,CASPAHGYTF,TGTGCCAGCCCAGCCCATGGCTACACCTTC
.,.,TRBJ2-2,13,TRBV6-4,CASSLGPPGELFF,TGTGCCAGCTCTCTGGGCCCTCCCGGGGAGCTGTTTTTT
TRBD2,.,TRBJ2-7,11,TRBV11-1,CRRGGTYEQYF,TGTAGGCGGGGGGGAACCTACGAGCAGTACTTC
.,.,TRBJ1-5,15,TRBV2,CASSEGSKSNQPQHF,TGTGCCAGCAGTGAAGGCAGCAAGAGCAATCAGCCCCAGCATTTT
.,once,TRBJ2-1,17,TRBV15,CATSRDLLGERNNEQFF,TGTGCCACCAGCAGAGATCTTTTAGGGGAGCGGAACAATGAGCAGTTCTTC
.,.,TRBJ2-7,14,TRBV30,CAWSYVLGYYEQYF,TGTGCCTGGAGTTATGTCCTGGGTTACTACGAGCAGTACTTC
TRBD2,.,TRBJ2-1,13,TRBV15,CATSTMDGRLAFF,TGTGCCACCAGCACGATGGACGGACGACTAGCGTTCTTC
.,.,TRBJ2-6,16,TRBV10-3,CAIRQFLNSGANVLTF,TGTGCCATCAGACAGTTCCTTAACTCTGGGGCCAACGTCCTGACTTTC
.,.,TRBJ2-1,16,TRBV5-1,CASSLAGGIGYNEQFF,TGCGCCAGCAGCTTGGCTGGTGGGATAGGATACAATGAGCAGTTCTTC
.,.,TRBJ1-1,13,TRBV6-6,CASSSLASLEAFF,TGTGCCAGCAGTTCGCTTGCCTCACTCGAAGCTTTCTTT
TRBD2,.,TRBJ2-7,16,TRBV4-3,CASSQDMGTIGYEQYF,TGCGCCAGCAGCCAAGATATGGGGACTATAGGGTACGAGCAGTACTTC
.,.,TRBJ1-4,15,TRBV28,CASSLYAGHNEKLFF,TGTGCCAGCAGTTTATATGCAGGACATAATGAAAAACTGTTTTTT
TRBD1,.,TRBJ1-5,14,TRBV28,CASSGTGGWRPQHF,TGTGCCAGCAGTGGGACAGGGGGTTGGCGGCCCCAGCATTTT
.,.,TRBJ1-5,14,TRBV2,CASSTDTSNQPQHF,TGTGCCAGCAGCACCGACACTAGCAATCAGCCCCAGCATTTT
.,.,TRBJ2-5,15,TRBV7-2,CASSLAPGSFETQYF,TGTGCCAGCAGCTTAGCCCCGGGATCTTTCGAGACCCAGTACTTC
TRBD1,.,TRBJ2-7,12,TRBV2,CAGRDRGLEQYF,TGTGCCGGCCGGGACAGGGGGCTCGAGCAGTACTTC
TRBD2,.,TRBJ2-3,17,TRBV5-5,CASSLSRGGAATDTQYF,TGTGCCAGCAGCTTGTCCCGCGGGGGGGCCGCCACAGATACGCAGTATTTT
TRBD1,.,TRBJ2-7,15,TRBV7-2,CASSWARTGGKAQYF,TGTGCCAGCAGCTGGGCTCGGACAGGGGGCAAGGCGCAGTACTTC
.,.,TRBJ2-1,14,TRBV5-1,CASSLNGIYNEQFF,TGCGCCAGCAGCTTAAACGGGATCTACAATGAGCAGTTCTTC
.,.,TRBJ1-6,15,TRBV7-2,CASSLFSRVESPLHF,TGTGCCAGCAGCTTATTCAGCAGGGTCGAATCACCCCTCCACTTT
.,once,TRBJ2-5,13,TRBV18,CASSPLREETQYF,TGTGCCAGCTCACCCCTGAGGGAAGAGACCCAGTACTTC
.,.,TRBJ2-7,14,TRBV10-2,CASSVSGWAYEQYF,TGCGCCAGCAGTGTGTCGGGATGGGCCTACGAGCAGTACTTC
TRBD2,few,TRBJ2-7,14,TRBV11-2,CASSLDREGPSTDF,TGTGCCAGCAGCTTAGATCGGGAGGGGCCAAGCACGGACTTC
.,.,TRBJ2-7,14,TRBV7-2,CASSFPTFSYEQYF,TGTGCCAGCAGCTTTCCGACATTCTCCTACGAGCAGTACTTC
TRBD1,.,TRBJ2-7,16,TRBV5-6,CASSLVLTGNSYEQYF,TGTGCCAGCAGCTTGGTCTTGACAGGGAACTCCTACGAGCAGTACTTC
TRBD1,.,TRBJ2-5,15,TRBV28,CASSPRTGAEETQYF,TGTGCCAGCAGTCCCCGGACAGGGGCGGAAGAGACCCAGTACTTC
TRBD1,.,TRBJ2-2,15,TRBV5-8,CASSLALQGIGELFF,TGTGCCAGCAGCTTGGCTCTACAGGGGATCGGGGAGCTGTTTTTT
TRBD1,once,TRBJ1-2,15,TRBV19,CASRPQGGSDYGYTF,TGTGCCAGTAGACCGCAGGGGGGGTCCGACTATGGCTACACCTTC
.,.,TRBJ2-2,16,TRBV9,CASSVATGVNTGELFF,TGTGCCAGCAGCGTAGCGACGGGGGTGAACACCGGGGAGCTGTTTTTT
.,.,TRBJ2-6,14,TRBV5-1,CASSFEVGANVLTF,TGCGCCAGCAGCTTCGAGGTAGGGGCCAACGTCCTGACTTTC
.,.,TRBJ2-7,13,TRBV7-2,CASSLVDPYEQYF,TGTGCCAGCAGCTTAGTAGACCCCTACGAGCAGTACTTC
TRBD1,.,TRBJ1-3,14,TRBV10-2,CASSPGTDGNTIYF,TGCGCCAGCAGTCCGGGGACAGATGGAAACACCATATATTTT
TRBD2,.,TRBJ2-2,15,TRBV5-1,CASSQPSGRGGELFF,TGCGCCAGCAGCCAACCGAGCGGGAGGGGCGGGGAGCTGTTTTTT
.,.,TRBJ2-7,13,TRBV15,CATSRDLAYEQYF,TGTGCCACCAGCAGAGATCTGGCCTACGAGCAGTACTTC
.,.,TRBJ1-4,13,TRBV28,CASSAPVREKLFF,TGTGCCAGCAGTGCCCCGGTCCGGGAAAAACTGTTTTTT
TRBD2,.,TRBJ2-1,15,TRBV28,CASSFYRGGMNEQFF,TGTGCCAGCAGTTTTTATCGGGGGGGAATGAATGAGCAGTTCTTC
.,.,TRBJ2-7,14,TRBV9,CASSAGPSSYEQYF,TGTGCCAGCAGCGCGGGTCCGAGCTCCTACGAGCAGTACTTC
.,.,TRBJ2-3,13,TRBV9,CASSVWLTDTQYF,TGTGCCAGCAGCGTATGGCTCACAGATACGCAGTATTTT
TRBD1,few,TRBJ2-1,14,TRBV18,CASLEGQGNNEQFF,TGTGCCAGCTTGGAGGGACAGGGCAACAATGAGCAGTTCTTC
TRBD1,.,TRBJ1-4,14,TRBV5-1,CASSTGQGGEKLFF,TGCGCCAGCAGCACGGGACAGGGTGGCGAAAAACTGTTTTTT